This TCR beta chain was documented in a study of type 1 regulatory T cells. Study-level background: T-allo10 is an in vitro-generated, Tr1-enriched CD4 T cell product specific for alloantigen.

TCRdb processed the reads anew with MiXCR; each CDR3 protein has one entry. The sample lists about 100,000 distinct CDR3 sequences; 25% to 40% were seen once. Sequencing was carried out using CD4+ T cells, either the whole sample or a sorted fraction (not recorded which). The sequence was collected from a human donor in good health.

As DNA, the CDR3 is TGCGCCAGCAGCACATCCGGAGCGAGCGCAGATACGCAGTATTTT. Protein: CASSTSGASADTQYF. The chain has TRBV5-1 and TRBJ2-3; no clear D. Germline CDR1 is SGHRS and CDR2 is YFSETQ. CDR3 length equals 15 residues. The V and J ends lost 4 bases and 4 bases respectively, with 16 bases between them.